A single sample is the source of the 13 T cell receptor beta chains below, sequenced in a study of cytomegalovirus exposure and HLA in healthy donors. Measured with immunoSEQ multiplex PCR; TCRdb has only the in-frame clones, and not every one. Here the sample spans around 66,000 clones, approximately 97% being singletons. The sequenced sample was PBMCs. Receptors originate from a woman aged 18-35 years in good health and CMV-seropositive.

The chain is built from TRBV11-3 and TRBJ2-1; 8 bases are a match to TRBD2. Losses at the gene ends were 6 bases for V and 6 bases for J; bases not matched to a gene: 7. CDR3 size: 14 residues. CDR1 and CDR2 (germline): SGHNT, YENEEA. This CDR3 reads CASSYSSGTNEQFF. The DNA of the CDR3 is TGTGCCAGCAGTTATAGTAGCGGGACCAATGAGCAGTTCTTC.

The CDR3 here is CASSPRGTGGDGYTF. The CDR3, as DNA: TGTGCCAGCAGCCCGCGAGGGACAGGGGGCGATGGCTACACCTTC. V and J are TRBV9 and TRBJ1-2, with TRBD1 identical over 12 bases. V was pared by 4 bases and J by 6 bases, with 7 bases of the junction left unmatched. Germline values: CDR1 SGDLS, CDR2 YYNGEE. The CDR3 covers 15 residues. Based on the CDR3 plus reference TRBV9 and TRBJ1-2, the full variable domain is DSGVTQTPKHLITATGQRVTLRCSPRSGDLSVYWYQQSLDQGLQFLIQYYNGEERAKGNILERFSAQQFPDLHSELNLSSLELGDSALYFCASSPRGTGGDGYTFGSGTRLTVV.

This chain joins TRBV12-5 and TRBJ1-1, with D unresolved. Between the trimmed V and J ends, which lost 6 bases and 0 bases, there was a span of 17 bases. The CDR3 extends over 16 amino acids. Per the germline V gene, CDR1 is LGHNT and CDR2 is FRNRAP. CDR3 amino acids: CASGHRLVFMNTEAFF. In DNA form, the CDR3 reads TGTGCTAGTGGCCACCGTTTAGTCTTCATGAACACTGAAGCTTTCTTT. Full variable domain (remainder filled in from reference TRBV12-5 and TRBJ1-1): DARVTQTPRHKVTEMGQEVTMRCQPILGHNTVFWYRQTMMQGLELLAYFRNRAPLDDSGMPKDRFSAEMPDATLATLKIQPSEPRDSAVYFCASGHRLVFMNTEAFFGQGTRLTVV.

J is TRBJ2-1 and V is TRBV13; D unclear. The V end lost 4 bases, the J end lost 5 bases, and 9 bases lay between the germline ends. In germline, CDR1 is PRHDT, CDR2 FYEKMQ (reference sequence). This CDR3 contains 13 residues. The chain's CDR3 is CASSSGLNNEQFF. Written as DNA, the CDR3 is TGTGCCAGCAGCTCAGGCCTTAACAATGAGCAGTTCTTC.

V and J are TRBV5-5 and TRBJ2-7; 8 nucleotides agree with TRBD1. This CDR3 has 15 amino acids. CDR1 is SGHKS and CDR2 is YYEKEE in the germline V gene (reference sequence). Unmatched junction bases numbered 7, after V lost 5 bases and J lost 0 bases. The CDR3 DNA sequence: TGTGCCAGCAGACCAGGACAGGGTGTCTCCTACGAGCAGTACTTC. Its protein product is CASRPGQGVSYEQYF. The whole variable domain, remainder taken from reference TRBV5-5 and TRBJ2-7, is DAGVTQSPTHLIKTRGQQVTLRCSPISGHKSVSWYQQVLGQGPQFIFQYYEKEERGRGNFPDRFSARQFPNYSSELNVNALLLGDSALYLCASRPGQGVSYEQYFGPGTRLTVT.

The V gene is TRBV2, the J gene TRBJ2-5; 7 nucleotides line up with TRBD2. The CDR3 is 12 residues long. CDR1 and CDR2 (germline): SNHLY, FYNNEI. This chain's CDR3 is CASRGEAETQYF. CDR3 in DNA: TGTGCTAGCCGGGGGGAGGCAGAGACCCAGTACTTC. Full variable domain (missing parts from reference TRBV2 and TRBJ2-5): EPEVTQTPSHQVTQMGQEVILRCVPISNHLYFYWYRQILGQKVEFLVSFYNNEISEKSEIFDDQFSVERPDGSNFTLKIRSTKLEDSAMYFCASRGEAETQYFGPGTRLLVL.

The genes are TRBV5-1 and TRBJ2-3; 12 nucleotides agree with TRBD2. The CDR3 runs to 15 residues. After removal of 7 bases from V and 5 bases from J, the junction contained 8 bases not matched to a gene. Germline V gene sequence: CDR1 SGHRS, CDR2 YFSETQ. The CDR3 nucleotides are TGCGCCAGCTCGACTAGCGGGAGTCGGTTAGATACGCAGTATTTT. Translation: CASSTSGSRLDTQYF.

The gene calls are TRBV28 and TRBJ1-4, with TRBD1 matching 9 bases. V lost 3 bases and J lost 8; bases outside the gene matches: 7. The CDR3 is made up of 15 amino acids. Germline CDR1 and CDR2: MDHEN and SYDVKM. CDR3 nucleotides: TGTGCCAGCAGTTTGGGGGGACAGGGAGACGAAAAACTGTTTTTT. Translating gives CASSLGGQGDEKLFF. Full variable domain (missing parts from reference TRBV28 and TRBJ1-4): DVKVTQSSRYLVKRTGEKVFLECVQDMDHENMFWYRQDPGLGLRLIYFSYDVKMKEKGDIPEGYSVSREKKERFSLILESASTNQTSMYLCASSLGGQGDEKLFFGSGTQLSVL.

This sequence joins TRBV14 and TRBJ2-7; a weak D match, TRBD1 (5 bases). Trimming cost V 3 bases and J 1 base, with 16 bases left between them. Germline assignment: CDR1 SGHDN and CDR2 FVKESK. There are 16 residues in the CDR3. The chain's CDR3 is CASSHFWQGQSYEQYF. The CDR3 DNA reads TGTGCCAGCAGCCATTTTTGGCAGGGCCAATCCTACGAGCAGTACTTC. The complete variable domain, with remaining parts taken from reference TRBV14 and TRBJ2-7, reads EAGVTQFPSHSVIEKGQTVTLRCDPISGHDNLYWYRRVMGKEIKFLLHFVKESKQDESGMPNNRFLAERTGGTYSTLKVQPAELEDSGVYFCASSHFWQGQSYEQYFGPGTRLTVT.

This sequence joins TRBV5-6 and TRBJ2-7; TRBD2 aligns across 7 bases. Per the germline V gene, CDR1 is SGHDT and CDR2 is YYEEEE. The J segment lost 5 bases and the V segment lost 5 bases, leaving 13 bases of the junction unmatched. The CDR3 is made up of 15 amino acids. The CDR3 bases are TGTGCCAGCAGGTGGTATGGGGGGGAGAGGCACGAGCAGTACTTC. Its translation: CASRWYGGERHEQYF.

The chain uses TRBV28 and TRBJ2-4; D gene ambiguous. CDR1 is MDHEN and CDR2 is SYDVKM in the germline V gene. This CDR3 comprises 14 residues. V was trimmed by 2 bases and J by 0 bases, leaving 5 bases between them. CDR3: CASSLRVAKNIQYF. CDR3 bases: TGTGCCAGCAGTTTACGGGTAGCCAAAAACATTCAGTACTTC.

V usage is TRBV2 and J usage is TRBJ1-5; D not resolved. This CDR3 contains 13 residues. CDR1 is SNHLY, CDR2 FYNNEI, per germline. Trimming took 3 bases from V and 7 from J, leaving 10 bases between them. The CDR3 spells CASSEAPHQPQHF. The CDR3 bases are TGTGCCAGCAGTGAGGCACCGCACCAGCCCCAGCATTTT. The complete variable domain, with remaining parts taken from reference TRBV2 and TRBJ1-5, reads EPEVTQTPSHQVTQMGQEVILRCVPISNHLYFYWYRQILGQKVEFLVSFYNNEISEKSEIFDDQFSVERPDGSNFTLKIRSTKLEDSAMYFCASSEAPHQPQHFGDGTRLSIL.

The V and J genes are TRBV5-6 and TRBJ1-1; a possible D gene is TRBD1 (6 bases). This CDR3 contains 13 residues. V was shortened by 1 base and J by 4 bases, with 8 bases between the two germline ends. Germline-derived CDR1 and CDR2 are SGHDT and YYEEEE. The CDR3 loop reads CASSLTGSTEAFF. CDR3 DNA sequence: TGTGCCAGCAGCTTGACAGGGTCCACTGAAGCTTTCTTT.